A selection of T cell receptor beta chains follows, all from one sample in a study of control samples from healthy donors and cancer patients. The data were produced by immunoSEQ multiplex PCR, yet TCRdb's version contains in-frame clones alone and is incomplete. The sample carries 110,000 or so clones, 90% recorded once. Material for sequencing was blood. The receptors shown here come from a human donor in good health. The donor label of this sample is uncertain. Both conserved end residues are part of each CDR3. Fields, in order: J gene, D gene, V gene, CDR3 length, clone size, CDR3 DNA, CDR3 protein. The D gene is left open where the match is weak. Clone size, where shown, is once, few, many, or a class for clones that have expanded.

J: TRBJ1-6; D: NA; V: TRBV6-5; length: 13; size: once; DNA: TGTGCCAGCAGTCCCGAGGGAAATTCACCCCTCCACTTT; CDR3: CASSPEGNSPLHF
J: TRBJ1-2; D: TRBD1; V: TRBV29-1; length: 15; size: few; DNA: TGCAGCGTAGACACGGGACAGGGGCTGGCCTATGGCTACACCTTC; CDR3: CSVDTGQGLAYGYTF
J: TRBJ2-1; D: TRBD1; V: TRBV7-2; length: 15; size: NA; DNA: TGTGCCAGCAGATTCAGGGGGCAAAAGAACAATGAGCAGTTCTTC; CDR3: CASRFRGQKNNEQFF
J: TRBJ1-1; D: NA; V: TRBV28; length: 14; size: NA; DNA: TGTGCCAGCAGCCGCGGGACCCAGAACACTGAAGCTTTCTTT; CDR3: CASSRGTQNTEAFF
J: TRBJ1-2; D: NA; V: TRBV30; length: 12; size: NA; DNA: TGTGCCTGGAGCCCTCTTCGTGATGGCTACACCTTC; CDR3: CAWSPLRDGYTF
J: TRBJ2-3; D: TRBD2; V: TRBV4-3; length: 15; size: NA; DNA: TGCGCCAGCAGCCAAGCCCGGGGGGACACAGATACGCAGTATTTT; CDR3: CASSQARGDTDTQYF
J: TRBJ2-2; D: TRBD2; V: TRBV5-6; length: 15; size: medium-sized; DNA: TGTGCCAGCAGATTTACTAGCGGGGGTGTCGGGGAGCTGTTTTTT; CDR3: CASRFTSGGVGELFF
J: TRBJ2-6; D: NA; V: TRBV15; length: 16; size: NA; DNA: TGTGCCACCAGCAGGGACGGAGCCTCTGGGGCCAACGTCCTGACTTTC; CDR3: CATSRDGASGANVLTF
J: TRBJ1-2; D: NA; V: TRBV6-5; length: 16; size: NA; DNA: TGTGCCAGCAGTTACGTTCGTTCAGGGATCCGCTATGGCTACACCTTC; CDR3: CASSYVRSGIRYGYTF
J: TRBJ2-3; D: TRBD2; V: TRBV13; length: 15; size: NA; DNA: TGTGCCAGCAGCTTAAGGCGGGAGACCACAGATACGCAGTATTTT; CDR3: CASSLRRETTDTQYF
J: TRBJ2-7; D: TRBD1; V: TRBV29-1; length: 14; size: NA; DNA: TGCAGCGTGAGACAAAAAGACAGGGCTTTACAGCAGTACTTC; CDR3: CSVRQKDRALQQYF
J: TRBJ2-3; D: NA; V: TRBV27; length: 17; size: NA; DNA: TGTGCCAGCAGCTTCTCACCTAGCGCAGCTAGCACAGATACGCAGTATTTT; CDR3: CASSFSPSAASTDTQYF
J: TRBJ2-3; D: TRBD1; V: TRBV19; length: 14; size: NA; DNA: TGTGCCAGTGTGCGGACAGGGGGGAGAGATACGCAGTATTTT; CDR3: CASVRTGGRDTQYF
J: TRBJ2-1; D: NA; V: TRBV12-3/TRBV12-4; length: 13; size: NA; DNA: TGTGCCAGCAGTTCGGGACACTACAATGAGCAGTTCTTC; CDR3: CASSSGHYNEQFF
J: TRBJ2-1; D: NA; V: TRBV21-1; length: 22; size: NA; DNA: TGTGCCAGCAGCTCAAGACGGACGGGACTAGCGGGCCCGGCGGGATTTGAGAATGAGCAGTTCTTC; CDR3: CASSSRRTGLAGPAGFENEQFF
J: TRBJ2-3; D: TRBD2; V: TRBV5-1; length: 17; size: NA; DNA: TGCGCCAGCAGCCTGTACGGGAGGGTCTCTAGCACAGATACGCAGTATTTT; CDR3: CASSLYGRVSSTDTQYF
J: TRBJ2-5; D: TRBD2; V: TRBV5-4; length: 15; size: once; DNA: TGTGCCAGCAGCTCCACTAGCGGGGGGGCGGAGACCCAGTACTTC; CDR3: CASSSTSGGAETQYF
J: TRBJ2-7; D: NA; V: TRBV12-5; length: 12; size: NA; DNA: TGTGCTAGTGGCCTCAGCTTTTACGAGCAGTACTTC; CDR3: CASGLSFYEQYF
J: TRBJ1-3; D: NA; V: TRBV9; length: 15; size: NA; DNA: TGTGCCAGCAGCGAAACAGATTACTCTGGAAACACCATATATTTT; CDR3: CASSETDYSGNTIYF
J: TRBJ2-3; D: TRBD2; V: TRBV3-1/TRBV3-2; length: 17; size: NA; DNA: TGTGCCAGCAGCCAAGGTTTACCGGGACTAGGAACAGATACGCAGTATTTT; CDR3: CASSQGLPGLGTDTQYF
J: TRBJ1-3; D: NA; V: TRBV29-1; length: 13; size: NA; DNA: TGCAGCGTTGGGTCAGGGTCTGGAAACACCATATATTTT; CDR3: CSVGSGSGNTIYF
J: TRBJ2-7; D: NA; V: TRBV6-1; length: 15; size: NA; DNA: TGTGCCAGCAGTGAAGCGCCTTCGGGCTCCTACGAGCAGTACTTC; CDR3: CASSEAPSGSYEQYF
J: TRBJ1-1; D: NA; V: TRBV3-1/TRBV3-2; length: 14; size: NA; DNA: TGTGCCAGCAGCCAGGGAACGGGGGGGGCTGAAGCTTTCTTT; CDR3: CASSQGTGGAEAFF